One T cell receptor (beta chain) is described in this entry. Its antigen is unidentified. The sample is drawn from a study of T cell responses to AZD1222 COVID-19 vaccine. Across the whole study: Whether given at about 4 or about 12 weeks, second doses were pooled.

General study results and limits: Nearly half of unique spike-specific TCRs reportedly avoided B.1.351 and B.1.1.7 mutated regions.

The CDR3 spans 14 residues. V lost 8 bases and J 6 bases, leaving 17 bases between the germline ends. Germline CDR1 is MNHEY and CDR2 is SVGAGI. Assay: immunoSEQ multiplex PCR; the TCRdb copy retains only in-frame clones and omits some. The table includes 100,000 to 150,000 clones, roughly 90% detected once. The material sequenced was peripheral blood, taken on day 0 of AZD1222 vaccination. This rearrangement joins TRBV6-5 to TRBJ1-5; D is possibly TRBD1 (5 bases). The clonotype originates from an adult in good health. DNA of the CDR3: TGTGCCAGCCGGGGAGGGGTTGTGAGTCAGCCCCAGCATTTT. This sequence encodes CASRGGVVSQPQHF.